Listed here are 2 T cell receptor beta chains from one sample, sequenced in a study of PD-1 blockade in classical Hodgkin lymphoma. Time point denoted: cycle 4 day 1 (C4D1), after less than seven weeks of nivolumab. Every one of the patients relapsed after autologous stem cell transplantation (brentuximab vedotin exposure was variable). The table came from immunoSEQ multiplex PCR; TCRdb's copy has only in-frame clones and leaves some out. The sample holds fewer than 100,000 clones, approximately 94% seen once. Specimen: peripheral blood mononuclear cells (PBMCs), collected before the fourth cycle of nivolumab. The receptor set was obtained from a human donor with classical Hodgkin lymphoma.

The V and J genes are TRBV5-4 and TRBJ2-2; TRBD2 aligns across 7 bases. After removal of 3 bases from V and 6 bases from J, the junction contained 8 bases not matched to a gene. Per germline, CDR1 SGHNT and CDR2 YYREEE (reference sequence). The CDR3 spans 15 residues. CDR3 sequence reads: CASSWRGLSSGELFF. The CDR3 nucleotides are TGTGCCAGCAGCTGGCGGGGGTTGAGCTCCGGGGAGCTGTTTTTT. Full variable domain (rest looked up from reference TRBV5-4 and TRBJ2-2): ETGVTQSPTHLIKTRGQQVTLRCSSQSGHNTVSWYQQALGQGPQFIFQYYREEENGRGNFPPRFSGLQFPNYSSELNVNALELDDSALYLCASSWRGLSSGELFFGEGSRLTVL.

The CDR3 bases are TGTGCCAGCAGCTTAGATCCCTCCCGTGACTACGAGCAGTACTTC. Translation gives CASSLDPSRDYEQYF. The chain links TRBV11-3 to TRBJ2-7; D is unclear. Trimming stripped 0 bases from V and 3 bases from J, with 12 bases between. Germline CDR1 and CDR2: SGHNT and YENEEA. The CDR3 extends over 15 amino acids.